These 23 T cell receptor beta chains originate from one sample sequenced in a study of blood T cell repertoires in COVID-19. Using immunoSEQ multiplex PCR, the repertoire was profiled, and TCRdb retains in-frame clones only, with some absent. The sample yields a few hundred thousand clones, around 89% seen once. The specimen was peripheral blood. These receptors were taken from a woman aged 25 to 45 with COVID-19, enrolled during active disease.

The V and J genes are TRBV19 and TRBJ2-3, with 8 bases identical to TRBD2. The CDR3 extends over 15 amino acids. Germline V gene lookup returns CDR1 LNHDA and CDR2 SQIVND (reference sequence). The trim removed 5 bases at V and 5 bases at J, leaving 9 bases unmatched. The CDR3 region is CASSVTGTRRDTQYF. CDR3 DNA: TGTGCCAGTAGTGTCACCGGGACTAGAAGAGATACGCAGTATTTT.

J is TRBJ2-1 and V is TRBV27; 11 bases fit TRBD2. Germline CDR1 reads MNHEY; CDR2 reads SMNVEV (reference sequence). V shed 1 base, J shed 7 bases, and the junction held 6 bases outside the gene matches. The CDR3 sequence is 16 residues long. CDR3 in DNA: TGTGCCAGCAGTTTATTGGTAGCGGGAGGGCCGAATGAGCAGTTCTTC. It is translated as CASSLLVAGGPNEQFF.

The chain carries TRBV7-9 and TRBJ2-3, with D tentatively TRBD2 (6 bases). Trimming removed 3 bases at V and 1 base at J, with 11 bases between. The CDR3 has 15 amino acids. Germline CDR1 and CDR2: SEHNR and FQNEAQ (reference sequence). The CDR3 is CASSLVVAGTDTQYF. As DNA, the CDR3 is TGTGCCAGCAGCTTGGTAGTAGCGGGCACAGATACGCAGTATTTT.

J is TRBJ2-7 and V is TRBV4-2; 12 nucleotides agree with TRBD2. The V segment lost 3 bases and the J segment 6 bases; nucleotides outside the gene matches: 15. The CDR3 length is 18 residues. Germline CDR1 and CDR2: LGHNA and YNFKEQ. This chain's CDR3 is CASSQGPASGGASGEQYF. In DNA form, the CDR3 reads TGTGCCAGCAGCCAGGGTCCGGCTAGCGGGGGGGCAAGTGGCGAGCAGTACTTC.

The V call is TRBV20-1, the J call TRBJ2-3; 11 nucleotides align to TRBD2. Looked up from germline, CDR1 is DFQATT and CDR2 is SNEGSKA (reference sequence). The CDR3 is made up of 16 amino acids. With 3 bases clipped from V and 5 bases from J, the junction kept 10 bases outside the gene matches. The CDR3 region is CSASPVAGGRVDTQYF. As DNA, the CDR3 is TGCAGTGCTAGTCCTGTAGCGGGGGGGCGGGTAGATACGCAGTATTTT.

This clone was detected once. The chain combines TRBV5-8 with TRBJ2-7, with TRBD1 identical over 7 bases. Germline V CDR1 and CDR2: SGHTS, YDEGEE. The CDR3 has 15 amino acids. With 4 bases clipped from V and 3 bases from J, the junction kept 10 bases outside the gene matches. The CDR3 DNA is TGTGCCAGCAGCGGGGGACAGCTTGGGGACTACGAGCAGTACTTC. It encodes CASSGGQLGDYEQYF.

V usage is TRBV10-1 and J usage is TRBJ2-7; 8 bases line up with TRBD1. The V gene end was trimmed by 6 bases and the J gene end by 4 bases; junction bases not matched to a gene: 14. The CDR3 contains 16 residues. Germline-derived CDR1 and CDR2 are WNHNN and SYGVQD (reference sequence). Here the CDR3 DNA reads TGCGCCAGCAGCCCGGCGGTGGACAGGGTACCTTACGAGCAGTACTTC. It specifies CASSPAVDRVPYEQYF.

The gene calls are TRBV18 and TRBJ1-5; a possible D gene is TRBD1 (6 bases). V lost 2 bases, J lost 3 bases, and 20 bases lay in between. CDR3 length equals 18 residues. The germline V gene encodes CDR1 KGHSH and CDR2 LQKENI. The CDR3 DNA follows: TGTGCCAGCTCACCAAATCACGGGGGGCGCGGTGCCAATCAGCCCCAGCATTTT. It yields the protein CASSPNHGGRGANQPQHF.

The rearrangement uses TRBV7-9 and TRBJ1-2; 7 bases agree with TRBD1. V lost 5 bases and J lost 3; bases outside the gene matches: 3. Per germline, CDR1 SEHNR and CDR2 FQNEAQ (reference sequence). The CDR3 totals 13 residues. CDR3 DNA sequence: TGTGCCAGCAGCCTAGACAGGGACTATGGCTACACCTTC. As protein: CASSLDRDYGYTF.

The rearrangement joins TRBV19 to TRBJ1-3; perhaps TRBD1 as D (6 bases). The germline CDR1 and CDR2 sequences are LNHDA and SQIVND (reference sequence). This CDR3 comprises 16 residues. Trimming removed 3 bases at V and 0 bases at J, with 12 bases between. CDR3 loop: CASSIGQRFSGNTIYF. The CDR3 DNA reads TGTGCCAGTAGTATCGGACAGCGGTTCTCTGGAAACACCATATATTTT.

The rearrangement uses TRBV6-2 or TRBV6-3 and TRBJ2-7; a weak D match, TRBD1 (6 bases). The germline CDR1 and CDR2 sequences are MNHEY and SVGEGT. Trimming pared 2 bases from V and 5 bases from J, leaving 16 bases between. The CDR3 has 15 amino acids. CDR3 sequence: CASSYTARGPNEQYF. CDR3 nucleotide sequence: TGTGCCAGCAGTTACACCGCCAGGGGCCCCAACGAGCAGTACTTC.

This clone showed up just once. The chain uses TRBV19 and TRBJ1-2, with TRBD1 identical over 9 bases. The CDR3 totals 15 residues. Germline V gives CDR1 LNHDA, CDR2 SQIVND (reference sequence). The ends lost 3 bases at V and 8 bases at J; junction bases unmatched: 10. The CDR3 nucleotides are TGTGCCAGTAGTATTAGCACACAGGGGGCCGGAGGCTACACCTTC. It encodes CASSISTQGAGGYTF. The entire variable domain, with the rest obtained from reference TRBV19 and TRBJ1-2, is as follows: DGGITQSPKYLFRKEGQNVTLSCEQNLNHDAMYWYRQDPGQGLRLIYYSQIVNDFQKGDIAEGYSVSREKKESFPLTVTSAQKNPTAFYLCASSISTQGAGGYTFGSGTRLTVV.

Points on this clone: This same CDR3 is encoded by further DNA sequences in the sample. The chain is built from TRBV4-3 and TRBJ2-7; D perhaps matches TRBD2 (5 bases). The CDR3 is 14 residues long. The V gene lost 0 bases and the J gene lost 3 bases, with 9 bases spanning the gap. CDR1 LGHNA and CDR2 YSLEER come from the germline V gene. Written as DNA, the CDR3 is TGCGCCAGCAGCCAAGACCTCGGGGTCTACGAGCAGTACTTC. Translation: CASSQDLGVYEQYF.

The V and J genes are TRBV3-1 (or the pseudogene TRBV3-2) and TRBJ2-2; TRBD1 matches at 8 bases. V lost 5 bases, J lost 5 bases, and 4 bases stayed unmatched. This CDR3 spans 14 amino acids. Germline CDR1 is LGHDT and CDR2 is YNNKEL (reference sequence). The CDR3 sequence: CASSGTGMTGELFF. The CDR3 DNA is TGTGCCAGCAGCGGGACAGGCATGACCGGGGAGCTGTTTTTT.

The CDR3 coding sequence is TGCAGTGCCTCGAGGGGAGGTGAGCAGTTCTTC. Translated, it gives CSASRGGEQFF. The V call is TRBV20-1, the J call TRBJ2-1; a possible D gene is TRBD2 (6 bases). The germline gives CDR1 DFQATT, CDR2 SNEGSKA (reference sequence). V gave up 6 bases and J gave up 9 bases, with 12 bases separating them. The CDR3 sequence is 11 residues long.

CDR3 in DNA: TGCGCCAGCAGCCAGGGGCGGGGGATCACAGATACGCAGTATTTT. Residues: CASSQGRGITDTQYF. The chain employs TRBV4-1 and TRBJ2-3; 7 bases agree with TRBD2. CDR1 MGHRA and CDR2 YSYEKL come from the germline V gene. Unmatched junction bases numbered 5, after V lost 3 bases and J lost 2 bases. This CDR3 is 15 amino acids long.

The chain employs TRBV5-1 and TRBJ2-6; 8 positions match TRBD1. Unmatched junction bases numbered 7, after V lost 4 bases and J lost 1 base. Germline V gene data show CDR1 as SGHRS and CDR2 as YFSETQ. There are 17 residues in the CDR3. CDR3 bases: TGCGCCAGCAGCCCACTGACAGGGGCTTCTGGGGCCAACGTCCTGACTTTC. Translating it yields CASSPLTGASGANVLTF.

The J gene is TRBJ2-2, the V gene TRBV10-1; TRBD1 matches at 7 bases. The CDR3 has 13 amino acids. V lost 8 bases, J lost 4 bases, and 4 bases stayed unmatched. Germline V gene data show CDR1 as WNHNN and CDR2 as SYGVQD (reference sequence). In nucleotides, the CDR3 is TGCGCCAGCTGTCCAGGGGGCACCGGGGAGCTGTTTTTT. This sequence encodes CASCPGGTGELFF.

V usage is TRBV6-1 and J usage is TRBJ2-7; 8 nucleotides align to TRBD1. The CDR3 is 14 amino acids. Per the germline V gene, CDR1 is MNHNS and CDR2 is SASEGT. V trimming: 1 base; J trimming: 3 bases; junction bases outside the gene matches: 2. The CDR3 bases are TGTGCCAGCAGTGAAGGAGGGACAGGCTACGAGCAGTACGTC. It specifies CASSEGGTGYEQYV.

The chain employs TRBV27 and TRBJ2-3; TRBD2 might be the D (6 bases). The ends were cut back, 7 bases at V and 6 bases at J, with 17 bases in the middle. The CDR3 has 14 amino acids. Germline CDR1 is MNHEY and CDR2 is SMNVEV (reference sequence). DNA of the CDR3: TGTGCCAGCAAGGAGCGGGTGATCCGGGATACGCAGTATTTT. Protein product: CASKERVIRDTQYF.

The rearrangement uses TRBV11-3 and TRBJ2-5; 9 bases are a match to TRBD2. The V gene end was trimmed by 5 bases and the J gene end by 2 bases; junction bases not matched to a gene: 15. Germline values: CDR1 SGHNT, CDR2 YENEEA. There are 18 residues in the CDR3. This CDR3 reads CASSKGLAPGSGQETQYF. The DNA for the CDR3 is TGTGCCAGCAGCAAAGGACTAGCGCCAGGGAGCGGGCAAGAGACCCAGTACTTC. The full variable domain, completed using reference TRBV11-3 and TRBJ2-5, is EAGVVQSPRYKIIEKKQPVAFWCNPISGHNTLYWYLQNLGQGPELLIRYENEEAVDDSQLPKDRFSAERLKGVDSTLKIQPAELGDSAVYLCASSKGLAPGSGQETQYFGPGTRLLVL.

The chain links TRBV3-1 (or the pseudogene TRBV3-2) to TRBJ2-5, with TRBD2 identical over 7 bases. V lost 2 bases and J lost 2; bases outside the gene matches: 5. The CDR3 is 15 residues long. CDR1 and CDR2 from the germline V gene are LGHDT and YNNKEL (reference sequence). The CDR3, as DNA: TGTGCCAGCAGCCAATCTAGCGGAGTTCAAGAGACCCAGTACTTC. Encoded protein: CASSQSSGVQETQYF.

The chain carries TRBV19 and TRBJ2-7; tentative D call: TRBD1 (5 bases). The CDR3 sequence is 14 residues long. V gave up 5 bases and J gave up 2 bases, with 13 bases separating them. Germline V lookup: CDR1 LNHDA, CDR2 SQIVND (reference sequence). As DNA, the CDR3 is TGTGCCAGTAGTGGGATCGACAGACCCTACGAGCAGTACTTC. Its translation is CASSGIDRPYEQYF.